These T cell receptor beta chains were read from a single sample in a study of blood T cell repertoires in COVID-19. Here immunoSEQ multiplex PCR was the method, and the copy in TCRdb shows in-frame clones only, minus some. Among approximately 250,000 clones listed, about 86% were seen once. The sequenced material came from peripheral blood. The source of these receptors is a woman aged 70 to 79 with COVID-19, enrolled during active disease. Each CDR3 is given with its conserved first and last residue. A D gene is named only where the DNA matches it firmly. The size entry is marked missing in some rows and otherwise reads once, few, many or a size class.

>NA|14|NA|TRBJ1-4|TRBV19
CASSTSATNEKLFF
TGTGCCAGTAGTACCAGTGCAACTAATGAAAAACTGTTTTTT
>NA|15|NA|TRBJ2-1|TRBV10-1
CASSEFSGYGNEQFF
TGCGCCAGCAGTGAGTTTTCAGGGTATGGGAATGAGCAGTTCTTC
>NA|14|NA|TRBJ1-4|TRBV30
CAWNRGSPNEKLFF
TGTGCCTGGAATAGGGGTTCCCCAAATGAAAAACTGTTTTTT
>TRBD2|17|once|TRBJ2-2|TRBV9
CASSVVAGGLNTGELFF
TGTGCCAGCAGCGTAGTAGCGGGGGGCCTCAACACCGGGGAGCTGTTTTTT
>TRBD1|16|NA|TRBJ2-3|TRBV28
CASSGTGTSPTDTQYF
TGTGCCAGCAGTGGGACAGGGACTTCTCCCACAGATACGCAGTATTTT
>TRBD2|20|NA|TRBJ2-2|TRBV3-1/TRBV3-2
CASSHGEGSGGALYPGELFF
TGTGCCAGCAGCCATGGCGAGGGAAGCGGGGGGGCCCTTTACCCCGGGGAGCTGTTTTTT
>TRBD2|15|NA|TRBJ2-1|TRBV9
CASSVLASGSNEQFF
TGTGCCAGCAGCGTACTGGCTAGCGGCAGCAATGAGCAGTTCTTC
>NA|13|NA|TRBJ1-1|TRBV10-1
CASSESPGTEAFF
TGCGCCAGCAGTGAGTCACCCGGTACTGAAGCTTTCTTT
>NA|14|NA|TRBJ1-1|TRBV7-2
CASLRDWSDPEAFF
TGTGCCAGCCTTAGAGACTGGTCCGACCCTGAAGCTTTCTTT
>TRBD1|15|once|TRBJ1-6|TRBV2
CATRGQGMGNSPLHF
TGTGCCACCCGGGGACAGGGAATGGGAAATTCACCCCTCCACTTT
>NA|15|NA|TRBJ1-5|TRBV5-4
CASSYEGGSNQPQHF
TGTGCCAGCAGCTACGAGGGAGGAAGCAATCAGCCCCAGCATTTT
>TRBD1|14|NA|TRBJ2-7|TRBV28
CASRPTGVKYEQYF
TGTGCCAGCAGGCCCACAGGGGTTAAATACGAGCAGTACTTC
>NA|13|NA|TRBJ2-3|TRBV24-1
CATSRGGTDTQYF
TGTGCCACCAGTAGGGGGGGAACGGATACGCAGTATTTT
>NA|15|few|TRBJ1-1|TRBV15
CATSRDRASGTEAFF
TGTGCCACCAGCAGAGATCGGGCCTCAGGGACTGAAGCTTTCTTT
>NA|16|NA|TRBJ1-1|TRBV5-1
CASSIGDWGVPTEAFF
TGCGCCAGCAGCATTGGGGACTGGGGGGTCCCCACTGAAGCTTTCTTT
>NA|13|NA|TRBJ1-1|TRBV2
CASSEQENTEAFF
TGTGCCAGCAGTGAACAGGAGAACACTGAAGCTTTCTTT
>NA|16|NA|TRBJ2-1|TRBV19
CASSIGGQSTYNEQFF
TGTGCCAGTAGTATAGGTGGACAGTCTACCTACAATGAGCAGTTCTTC
>TRBD2|17|NA|TRBJ2-1|TRBV19
CASSIGLTSGGAYEQFF
TGTGCCAGTAGTATAGGCTTGACTAGCGGGGGGGCATACGAGCAGTTCTTC
>NA|13|NA|TRBJ2-7|TRBV11-1
CASSLGTSYEQYF
TGTGCCAGCAGCCTGGGGACTTCCTACGAGCAGTACTTC
>TRBD2|11|NA|TRBJ2-1|TRBV20-1
CSAGQAGEQFF
TGCAGTGCTGGACAAGCGGGAGAGCAGTTCTTC
>NA|12|NA|TRBJ2-7|TRBV12-3/TRBV12-4
CASSLVAYEQYF
TGTGCCAGCAGTTTAGTAGCCTACGAGCAGTACTTC
>NA|16|NA|TRBJ2-2|TRBV6-2/TRBV6-3
CASSYSLSANTGELFF
TGTGCCAGCAGTTACTCGTTGTCAGCGAACACCGGGGAGCTGTTTTTT
>NA|14|NA|TRBJ2-7|TRBV7-9
CASSLSGAAYEQYF
TGTGCCAGCAGCTTATCAGGGGCCGCGTACGAGCAGTACTTC
>TRBD1|14|NA|TRBJ2-2|TRBV9
CASSLTGYTGELFF
TGTGCCAGCAGCCTGACAGGGTACACCGGGGAGCTGTTTTTT
>NA|14|NA|TRBJ1-2|TRBV5-1
CASSPGSTNYGYTF
TGCGCCAGCAGCCCCGGGAGTACTAACTATGGCTACACCTTC
>TRBD1|14|NA|TRBJ1-5|TRBV27
CASSSGQGSKPQHF
TGTGCCAGCAGTTCGGGACAGGGTAGCAAGCCCCAGCATTTT
>NA|14|NA|TRBJ2-6|TRBV7-8
CASSPPPGANVLTF
TGTGCCAGCAGCCCTCCCCCGGGGGCCAACGTCCTGACTTTC
>TRBD2|16|NA|TRBJ2-7|TRBV4-2
CASSPLAGGGYAEQYF
TGTGCCAGCAGCCCACTAGCGGGGGGGGGTTACGCGGAGCAGTACTTC
>TRBD1|14|NA|TRBJ2-5|TRBV6-5
CANLGQGREETQYF
TGTGCCAACCTCGGACAGGGAAGGGAAGAGACCCAGTACTTC
>TRBD1|16|few|TRBJ2-2|TRBV5-1
CASSNRGLKNTGELFF
TGCGCCAGCAGCAACAGGGGGCTTAAGAACACCGGGGAGCTGTTTTTT
>TRBD1|14|NA|TRBJ1-1|TRBV27
CASSFRDSNTEAFF
TGTGCCAGCAGTTTCCGGGACAGTAACACTGAAGCTTTCTTT
>NA|14|NA|TRBJ2-3|TRBV24-1
CATSDPWGEDTQYF
TGTGCCACCAGTGATCCGTGGGGGGAAGATACGCAGTATTTT
>NA|11|NA|TRBJ1-1|TRBV5-1
CASSLGTQAFF
TGCGCCAGCAGCTTGGGCACTCAAGCTTTCTTT
>NA|13|NA|TRBJ2-7|TRBV4-1
CASSLGASYEQYF
TGCGCCAGCAGTCTTGGGGCCTCCTACGAGCAGTACTTC
>TRBD1|16|once|TRBJ2-7|TRBV6-4
CASSETGQGVSYEQYF
TGTGCCAGCAGTGAGACCGGACAGGGGGTTTCCTACGAGCAGTACTTC
>NA|13|once|TRBJ2-3|TRBV10-3
CAAQGSGTDTQYF
TGTGCCGCCCAGGGGAGCGGCACAGATACGCAGTATTTT
>NA|14|few|TRBJ2-2|TRBV19
CASSIQGNTGELFF
TGTGCCAGTAGTATACAGGGGAACACCGGGGAGCTGTTTTTT